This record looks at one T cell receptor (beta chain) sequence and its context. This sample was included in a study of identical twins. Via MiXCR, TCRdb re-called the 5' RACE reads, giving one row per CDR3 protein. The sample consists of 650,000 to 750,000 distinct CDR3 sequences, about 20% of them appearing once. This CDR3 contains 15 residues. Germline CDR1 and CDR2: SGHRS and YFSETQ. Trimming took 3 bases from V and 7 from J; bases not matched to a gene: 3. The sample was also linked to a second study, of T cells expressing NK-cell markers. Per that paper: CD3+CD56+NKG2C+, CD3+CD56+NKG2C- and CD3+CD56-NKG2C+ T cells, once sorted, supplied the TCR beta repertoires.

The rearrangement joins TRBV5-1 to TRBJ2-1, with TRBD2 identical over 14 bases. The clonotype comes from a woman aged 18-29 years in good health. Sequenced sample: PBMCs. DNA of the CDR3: TGCGCCAGCAGCTCGACTAGCGGGGGGGTTAATGAGCAGTTCTTC. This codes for CASSSTSGGVNEQFF.